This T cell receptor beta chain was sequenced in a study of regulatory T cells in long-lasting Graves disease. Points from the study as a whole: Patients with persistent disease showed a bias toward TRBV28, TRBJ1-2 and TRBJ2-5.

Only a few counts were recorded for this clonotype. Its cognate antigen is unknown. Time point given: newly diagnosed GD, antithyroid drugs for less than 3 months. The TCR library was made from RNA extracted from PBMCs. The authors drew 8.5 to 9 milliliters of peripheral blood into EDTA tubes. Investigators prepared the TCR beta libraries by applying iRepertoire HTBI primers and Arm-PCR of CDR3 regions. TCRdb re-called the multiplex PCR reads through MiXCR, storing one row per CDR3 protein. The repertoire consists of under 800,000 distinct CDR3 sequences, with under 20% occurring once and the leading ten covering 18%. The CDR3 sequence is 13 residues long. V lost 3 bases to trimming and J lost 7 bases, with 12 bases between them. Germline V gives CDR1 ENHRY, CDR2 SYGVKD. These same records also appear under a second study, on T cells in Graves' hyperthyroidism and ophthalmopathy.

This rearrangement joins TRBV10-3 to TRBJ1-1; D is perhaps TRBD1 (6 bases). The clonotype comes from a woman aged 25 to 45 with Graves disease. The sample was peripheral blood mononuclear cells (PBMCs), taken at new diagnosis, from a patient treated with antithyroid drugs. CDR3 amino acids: CAISEQGKNEAFF. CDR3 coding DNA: TGTGCCATCAGTGAACAGGGTAAAAATGAAGCTTTCTTT.